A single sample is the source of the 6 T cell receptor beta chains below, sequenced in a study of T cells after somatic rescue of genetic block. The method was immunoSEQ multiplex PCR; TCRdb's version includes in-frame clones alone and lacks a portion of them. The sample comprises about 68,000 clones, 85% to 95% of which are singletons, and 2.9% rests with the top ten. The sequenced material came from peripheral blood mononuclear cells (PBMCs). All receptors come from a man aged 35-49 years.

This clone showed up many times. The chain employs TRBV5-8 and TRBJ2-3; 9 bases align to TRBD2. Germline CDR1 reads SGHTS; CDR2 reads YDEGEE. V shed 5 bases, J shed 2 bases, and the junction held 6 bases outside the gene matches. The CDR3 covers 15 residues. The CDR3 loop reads CASRGSGGYTDTQYF. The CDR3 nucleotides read TGTGCCAGCAGGGGTAGCGGGGGATACACAGATACGCAGTATTTT.

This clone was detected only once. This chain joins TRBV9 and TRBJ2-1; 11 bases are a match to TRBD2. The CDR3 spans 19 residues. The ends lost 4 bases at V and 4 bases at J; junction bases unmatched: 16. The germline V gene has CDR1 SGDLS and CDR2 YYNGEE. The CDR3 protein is CASSYRTSGPSRGYNEQFF. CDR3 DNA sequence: TGTGCCAGCAGCTACCGGACTAGCGGGCCCTCCCGAGGGTACAATGAGCAGTTCTTC.

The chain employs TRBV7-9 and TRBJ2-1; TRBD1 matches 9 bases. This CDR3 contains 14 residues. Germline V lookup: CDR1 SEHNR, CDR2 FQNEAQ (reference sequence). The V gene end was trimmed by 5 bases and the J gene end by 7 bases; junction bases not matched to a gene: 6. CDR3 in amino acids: CASSHDRGENEQFF. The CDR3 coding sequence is TGTGCCAGCAGCCACGACAGGGGGGAGAATGAGCAGTTCTTC.

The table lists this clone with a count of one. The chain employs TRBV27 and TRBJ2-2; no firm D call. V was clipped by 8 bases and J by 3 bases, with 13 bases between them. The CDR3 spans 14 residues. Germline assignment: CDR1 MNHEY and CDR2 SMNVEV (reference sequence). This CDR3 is CASAYRAYTGELFF. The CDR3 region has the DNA TGTGCCAGCGCATACCGTGCTTACACCGGGGAGCTGTTTTTT.

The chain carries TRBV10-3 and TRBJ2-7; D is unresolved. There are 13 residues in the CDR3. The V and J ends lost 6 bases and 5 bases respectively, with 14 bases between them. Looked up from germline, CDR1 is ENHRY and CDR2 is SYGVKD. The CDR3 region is CAISDTLRDEQYF. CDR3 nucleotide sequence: TGTGCCATCAGCGACACCCTAAGGGACGAGCAGTACTTC.

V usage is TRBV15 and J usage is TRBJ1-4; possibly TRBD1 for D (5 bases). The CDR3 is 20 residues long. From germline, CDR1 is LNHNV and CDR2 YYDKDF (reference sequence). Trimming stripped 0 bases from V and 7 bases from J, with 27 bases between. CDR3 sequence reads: CATSRDSVEAWGLPVEKLFF. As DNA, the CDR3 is TGTGCCACCAGCAGAGATTCGGTTGAGGCGTGGGGCCTCCCCGTTGAAAAACTGTTTTTT.